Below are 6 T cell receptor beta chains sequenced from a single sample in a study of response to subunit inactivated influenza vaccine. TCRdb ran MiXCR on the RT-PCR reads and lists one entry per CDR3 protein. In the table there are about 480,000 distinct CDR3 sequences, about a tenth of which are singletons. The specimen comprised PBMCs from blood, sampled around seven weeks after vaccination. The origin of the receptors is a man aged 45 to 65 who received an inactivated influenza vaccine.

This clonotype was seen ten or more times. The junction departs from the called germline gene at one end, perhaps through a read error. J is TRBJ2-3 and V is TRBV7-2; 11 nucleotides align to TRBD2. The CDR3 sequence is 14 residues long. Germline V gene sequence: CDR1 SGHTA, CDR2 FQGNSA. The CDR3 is CASSIAGGRDTQYF. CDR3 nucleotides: TGTGCCAGCAGCATAGCGGGAGGGCGGGATACGCAGTATTTT.

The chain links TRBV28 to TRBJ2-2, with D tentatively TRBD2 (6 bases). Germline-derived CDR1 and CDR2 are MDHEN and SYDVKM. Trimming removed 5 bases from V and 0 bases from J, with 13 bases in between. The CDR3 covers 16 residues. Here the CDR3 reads CASSLLWGANTGELFF. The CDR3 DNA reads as TGTGCCAGCAGTCTCCTTTGGGGGGCGAACACCGGGGAGCTGTTTTTT.

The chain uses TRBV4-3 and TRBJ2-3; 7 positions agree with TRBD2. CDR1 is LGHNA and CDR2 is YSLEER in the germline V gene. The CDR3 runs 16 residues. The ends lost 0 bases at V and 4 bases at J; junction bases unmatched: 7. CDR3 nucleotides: TGCGCCAGCAGCCAAGATTGGGCCAGCGGGGCAGATACGCAGTATTTT. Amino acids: CASSQDWASGADTQYF.

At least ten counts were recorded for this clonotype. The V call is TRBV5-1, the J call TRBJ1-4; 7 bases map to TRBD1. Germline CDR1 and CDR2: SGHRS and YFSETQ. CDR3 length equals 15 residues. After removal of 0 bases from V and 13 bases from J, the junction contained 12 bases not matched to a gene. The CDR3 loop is CASSLDGTAPFGLFF. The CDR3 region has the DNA TGCGCCAGCAGCTTGGACGGGACAGCCCCCTTTGGACTGTTTTTT.

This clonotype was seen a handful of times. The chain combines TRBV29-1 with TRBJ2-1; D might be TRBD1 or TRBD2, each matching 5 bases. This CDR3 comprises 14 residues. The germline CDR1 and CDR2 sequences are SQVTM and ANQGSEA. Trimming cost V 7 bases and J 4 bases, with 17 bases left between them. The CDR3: CSARTGQIYNEQFF. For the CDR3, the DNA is TGCAGCGCCCGAACGGGGCAAATATACAATGAGCAGTTCTTC.

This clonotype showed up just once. The CDR3 spells CASSQPTGLNTGELFF. The DNA of the CDR3 is TGTGCCAGCAGCCAGCCTACAGGGTTGAACACCGGGGAGCTGTTTTTT. This rearrangement joins TRBV4-2 to TRBJ2-2; tentatively, D is TRBD1 (6 bases). CDR3 length equals 16 residues. CDR1 and CDR2 (germline): LGHNA, YNFKEQ. Trimming shortened V by 3 bases and J by 1 base, and 12 bases separated the two germline ends.